The next 4 T cell receptor beta chains were all read from a single sample in a study of T cell responses to AZD1222 COVID-19 vaccine. The data were produced by immunoSEQ multiplex PCR, yet TCRdb's version contains in-frame clones alone and is incomplete. The sample holds roughly 180,000 clones; approximately 94% are singletons and the top ten take roughly a tenth. Sequencing used peripheral blood, obtained on day 0 of AZD1222 vaccination. All receptors derive from an adult in good health.

The rearrangement uses TRBV5-5 and TRBJ1-2; TRBD1 is a possible D gene (5 bases). V was trimmed by 2 bases and J by 5 bases, leaving 10 bases between them. The CDR3 consists of 13 residues. Germline V gives CDR1 SGHKS, CDR2 YYEKEE (reference sequence). CDR3 nucleotide sequence: TGTGCCAGCAGCTTTGCAGGGAAGTATGGCTACACCTTC. Translating gives CASSFAGKYGYTF. Looking up the rest from reference TRBV5-5 and TRBJ1-2 gives the full variable domain: DAGVTQSPTHLIKTRGQQVTLRCSPISGHKSVSWYQQVLGQGPQFIFQYYEKEERGRGNFPDRFSARQFPNYSSELNVNALLLGDSALYLCASSFAGKYGYTFGSGTRLTVV.

The chain recombines TRBV6-1 with TRBJ2-2, with 12 bases matching TRBD2. The ends lost 4 bases at V and 2 bases at J; junction bases unmatched: 2. CDR3 size: 16 residues. Germline lookup yields CDR1 MNHNS and CDR2 SASEGT. The CDR3 bases are TGTGCCAGCAGTGCTAGCGGGAGGGACAACACCGGGGAGCTGTTTTTT. Translating it yields CASSASGRDNTGELFF.

J is TRBJ1-2 and V is TRBV30; 11 bases are a match to TRBD1. CDR1 and CDR2 (germline): GTSNPN, SVGIG (reference sequence). Trimming removed 2 bases from V and 8 bases from J; junction bases left unmatched: 7. CDR3 length: 14 amino acids. CDR3 sequence: CAWSTGQGASGYTF. CDR3 in DNA: TGTGCCTGGAGTACCGGACAGGGGGCGTCCGGCTACACCTTC.

This rearrangement joins TRBV18 to TRBJ2-2; 8 bases match TRBD1. The CDR3 covers 16 residues. Unmatched junction bases numbered 7, after V lost 3 bases and J lost 4 bases. CDR1 and CDR2 from the germline V gene are KGHSH and LQKENI. The CDR3 here is CASSPRQGSATGELFF. Here the CDR3 DNA reads TGTGCCAGCTCACCTCGACAGGGGTCGGCCACCGGGGAGCTGTTTTTT.